This TCR beta chain is from a study of naive and memory T cell subsets (TCRdb year 2017). Background for the entire study: The study applied an open-source, UMI-based TCR alpha and beta sequencing pipeline to sorted naive and memory peripheral blood T cell subsets. Complete agreement was observed between the functional CMV T cell responses and the IgG serology results. RNA was DNase-treated and reverse transcribed with TCR constant-region primers, mostly using SuperScript III. Results and caveats for the whole study, not just this receptor: Gini index rose and Shannon and inverse Simpson diversity fell from naive through CM, EM and EMRA in both CD4 and CD8 cells. Following error correction, more than 95% of naive TCR sequences occurred only once, which made naive abundance distributions much steeper than those of memory subsets. A clonotype was defined as a single alpha or beta chain sequence rather than as a paired alpha/beta receptor. The repertoire findings for the naive and memory subsets could not be validated against a ground truth, as none was available. RNA-based TCR counts may be affected by expression changes linked to T cell activation and differentiation. A power law was followed by TCR abundance, with an exponent that differed between naive and memory subsets but was consistent across the three individuals.

About this clonotype: Its antigen remains undetermined. No base quality values were provided; no much bigger clone lies one nucleotide off.

The library was built by means of UMI-ligation and nested PCR. An equimolar mix of two oligonucleotides covering both TRBC1 and TRBC2 was used as the beta constant-region primer. A single-stranded oligonucleotide containing the SP2 primer and a 12-nucleotide UMI was joined to the 3' end of the cDNA by T4 RNA ligase 1. The ligated cDNA went through four rounds of PCR with nested alpha and beta constant-region primers together with the SP2 primer. The ligation reaction was kept at 16 degrees C for about 18-24 hours. To avoid over-amplification, PCR2 was usually performed as a SYBR Green qPCR and halted once a predetermined threshold was reached. Apart from the first purification, every purification step used Agencourt AMPure XP magnetic beads. Library quantification was done by Qubit, followed by a TapeStation check on which the main peak was expected at around 650 bp. Sequencing of the pooled libraries was done on an Illumina MiSeq using v2 2x251 paired-end kits, which typically yielded roughly 0.9-2.2 million reads per sample. Each sample library was pooled at 4 to 5 nM, and roughly 5-7.5% PhiX was included to improve cluster recognition. Regarding the original processing steps: Decombinator assigned V and J genes to Demultiplexor-processed FASTQ reads by tag matching, allowing a single base-pair mismatch. Collapsinator used UMIs to correct both sequencing errors and frequency errors arising from PCR heterogeneity. TCRs were translated and CDR3s were extracted from the conserved cysteine to the FGXG phenylalanine by CDR3Translator, with non-productive sequences being flagged. Gini, Shannon entropy and inverse Simpson indices were calculated on repertoires subsampled to equal numbers of UMI-defined TCRs. Clonotype abundance distributions were fitted to a power law by maximum likelihood within the linear range. When run on a single naive CD8 sample, MIGEC and the pipeline yielded similar UMI counts, similar unique TCR numbers and similar clonal distributions. Repertoires were searched for roughly 7,300 CMV-associated CDR3 sequences compiled from VDJdb and a published dataset. In-frame beta chains were kept once TCRdb had trimmed the public reads at Q25 with fastp and called clones with MiXCR. Rows merge per CDR3 protein into single entries with the most common DNA and genes. These V and J calls are TCRdb output, not the study's own analysis. The sample profile shows around 35,000 distinct CDR3 sequences; 13% of them were found once. Jointly, the top ten make up 22% of the sample.

From the second PCR step onward, the TCR alpha chain libraries and the TCR beta chain libraries were amplified separately. CMV status of each donor was established by measuring IFNgamma production from CD4+ T cells after fresh PBMCs were stimulated overnight with CMV viral lysate. Using Miltenyi beads, CD4 T cells were first positively selected, and CD8 T cells were then positively selected from the CD4-negative fraction. After staining for CD3, CD4, CD8, CD45RA, CD27 and a live/dead dye, cells were sorted on a BD Aria II into four subsets based on CD45RA and CD27. Effector memory cells were sorted as CD45RA-CD27-, whereas EMRA cells were sorted as CD45RA+CD27-. A few healthy volunteers provided blood, and the blood of each volunteer was split into CD4 and CD8 T cells and then into four differentiation subsets. Approximately 120 ml of peripheral blood was taken from each donor, and PBMC were separated by density-gradient centrifugation on Ficoll-Paque PLUS. After sorting, cells were lysed in RLT buffer, RNA was extracted using a Qiagen RNeasy kit, and the extracted RNA was stored at -80 degrees C.

Trimming removed 2 bases from V and 8 bases from J, leaving 12 bases between the germline ends. Counted from cysteine to phenylalanine, this CDR3 has 14 amino acids. Of the read, only the CDR3 DNA is kept; its 42 bases are in frame from base 1. As encoded in the germline V gene (reference sequence), CDR1 is MNHEY while CDR2 is SMNVEV. This TCR came from a human donor in good health. The rearranged segments are TRBV27 and TRBJ2-2; the D gene is perhaps TRBD2, from 5 matching bases. Sequenced material: effector memory CD4+ T cells from blood. Interpreted using the paper, the cell subset or site label stands for: effector memory, CD45RA- CD27-. The DNA sequence is TGTGCCAGCAGTTTAGGAAGGACTTGGGGGGAGCTGTTTTTT. Its translation reads: CASSLGRTWGELFF.